The TCR beta chain under discussion was sequenced for a study of T cell responses to AZD1222 COVID-19 vaccine. Study results and caveats: Spike-specific TCR breadth rose after two AZD1222 doses, and depth rose as well. Females made up more of the donors, who were largely white British, and clonal diversity may have come out too low. Sampling that yielded the repertoires occurred only after the peak T cell response.

The length of the CDR3 is 15 residues. J was trimmed by 1 base and V by 4 bases; bases with no gene match: 2. Germline CDR1 SGDLS, CDR2 YYNGEE. The method was immunoSEQ multiplex PCR; TCRdb's version includes in-frame clones alone and lacks a portion of them. The sample contains 40,000 to 55,000 clones, 60% to 85% of which appear only once. This clone has a handful of counts. The target antigen is unknown. The gene calls are TRBV9 and TRBJ2-3, with 11 bases lining up with TRBD1. Sequenced material: peripheral blood, taken on day 0 of AZD1222 vaccination. The source of this sequence is an adult in good health. The CDR3 DNA reads TGTGCCAGCAGCTTGGGACAGGGGGGCACAGATACGCAGTATTTT. Residues: CASSLGQGGTDTQYF.